The 27 T cell receptor beta chains below come from one sample, sequenced in a study of T cell repertoires in cytomegalovirus infection (dated by TCRdb to between 2017 and 2020). Data came from an Illumina HiSeq 1500. The raw public reads went through TCRdb reprocessing: fastp at Q25, MiXCR clone calling, in-frame beta chains kept. Entries that share a CDR3 protein sequence are merged under the most common genes and DNA. The sample table contains 150,000 to 200,000 distinct CDR3 sequences; only one count was recorded for over 25% of them. Jointly, the top ten make up under 35% of the sample. The sample taken for sequencing was PBMCs. The receptors shown here come from a human donor in good health (CMV status not recorded). Some clones in this sample may be carry-over from other donors' samples.

The V call is TRBV6-5, the J call TRBJ2-7, with D maybe TRBD1 (6 bases). The ends were cut back, 10 bases at V and 5 bases at J, with 12 bases in the middle. Germline assignment: CDR1 MNHEY and CDR2 SVGAGI. CDR3 length: 11 amino acids. CDR3 loop: CATTGLDEQYF. DNA for the CDR3: TGTGCCACTACAGGGCTAGACGAGCAGTACTTC.

The chain has TRBV11-2 and TRBJ1-1; D is ambiguous. Germline V gene lookup returns CDR1 SGHAT and CDR2 FQNNGV. CDR3 length: 15 residues. V shed 2 bases and J shed 1 base, with 11 bases lying between them. In nucleotides, the CDR3 is TGTGCCAGCAGCTTAAGGCTCACGCGGAACACTGAAGCTTTCTTT. Residues: CASSLRLTRNTEAFF. Full variable domain (rest looked up from reference TRBV11-2 and TRBJ1-1): EAGVAQSPRYKIIEKRQSVAFWCNPISGHATLYWYQQILGQGPKLLIQFQNNGVVDDSQLPKDRFSAERLKGVDSTLKIQPAKLEDSAVYLCASSLRLTRNTEAFFGQGTRLTVV.

The table lists this clonotype with many counts. The chain carries TRBV12-3 or TRBV12-4 and TRBJ1-1; 10 nucleotides agree with TRBD1. The CDR3 is 17 residues long. V was pared by 5 bases and J by 1 base, with 10 bases of the junction left unmatched. The CDR3 loop is CASSNRDRGPENTEAFF. The CDR3 DNA reads as TGTGCCAGCAGTAACCGGGACAGGGGCCCTGAGAACACTGAAGCTTTCTTT.

This sequence joins TRBV18 and TRBJ1-4, with D hard to call. Germline CDR1 KGHSH, CDR2 LQKENI. Trimming took off 6 bases at V and 0 bases at J, with 14 bases between the two ends. The CDR3 extends over 16 amino acids. The CDR3 sequence is CASSLTETATNEKLFF. The CDR3 bases are TGTGCCAGCTCGCTCACAGAGACCGCAACTAATGAAAAACTGTTTTTT.

This chain links TRBV30 with TRBJ1-4, with D perhaps TRBD1 (5 bases). Germline CDR1 is GTSNPN and CDR2 is SVGIG (reference sequence). CDR3 length: 11 residues. Trimming removed 4 bases from V and 11 bases from J, with 11 bases in between. Written as DNA, the CDR3 is TGTGCCTGGAAGGAGGGACTCAAACTGTTTTTT. Translated, it gives CAWKEGLKLFF.

In the case of this clonotype: One end of the junction fails to match germline, which may point to a read error. The V and J genes are TRBV6-1 and TRBJ2-3; D may be TRBD2 (6 bases). The length of the CDR3 is 15 residues. In germline, CDR1 is MNHNS, CDR2 SASEGT. The CDR3 protein is CARSHTGRETDTQYF. The CDR3 DNA sequence: TGTGCCCGCAGCCATACAGGACGGGAGACAGATACGCAGTATTTT.

V usage is TRBV5-5 and J usage is TRBJ2-7; a weak D match, TRBD1 (6 bases). CDR1 is SGHKS, CDR2 YYEKEE, per germline (reference sequence). V was shortened by 3 bases and J by 3 bases, with 10 bases between the two germline ends. The length of the CDR3 is 13 residues. The CDR3 loop reads CASSSGTYYEQYF. CDR3 nucleotides: TGTGCCAGCAGCTCCGGGACATACTACGAGCAGTACTTC.

This clonotype was recorded a few times. This chain joins TRBV12-3 or TRBV12-4 and TRBJ1-1; D gene ambiguous. V lost 1 base and J lost 3, with 9 bases in between. CDR3 length equals 14 residues. The CDR3 region has the DNA TGTGCCAGCAGTTTAGTCTCCGGGGACACTGAAGCTTTCTTT. Its protein is CASSLVSGDTEAFF.

This clonotype has more than one count but fewer than ten. The rearrangement joins TRBV7-3 to TRBJ2-1, with 8 bases identical to TRBD2. CDR3 length equals 19 residues. Per the germline V gene, CDR1 is SGHTA and CDR2 is FQGTGA. V gave up 1 base and J gave up 3 bases; unmatched junction bases: 14. This CDR3 reads CASSLMTSEYKMVYNEQFF. The CDR3 DNA reads TGTGCCAGCAGCTTAATGACTAGCGAATACAAAATGGTCTACAATGAGCAGTTCTTC.

This clonotype was picked up a small number of times. This chain joins TRBV7-2 and TRBJ2-5; D is ambiguous. The CDR3 runs 13 residues. Between the trimmed V and J ends, which lost 1 base and 5 bases, there was a span of 8 bases. In germline, CDR1 is SGHTA, CDR2 FQGNSA. The chain's CDR3 is CASSLVGRETQYF. DNA for the CDR3: TGTGCCAGCAGCTTAGTAGGTCGGGAGACCCAGTACTTC. The full variable domain, rest sourced from reference TRBV7-2 and TRBJ2-5, is GAGVSQSPSNKVTEKGKDVELRCDPISGHTALYWYRQSLGQGLEFLIYFQGNSAPDKSGLPSDRFSAERTGGSVSTLTIQRTQQEDSAVYLCASSLVGRETQYFGPGTRLLVL.

V and J are TRBV6-2 or TRBV6-3 and TRBJ1-4; 8 nucleotides agree with TRBD1. The J segment lost 4 bases and the V segment lost 6 bases, leaving 4 bases of the junction unmatched. Germline CDR1 MNHEY, CDR2 SVGEGT. The CDR3 consists of 14 residues. The CDR3 sequence: CASSDGQGNEKLFF. The CDR3 DNA is TGTGCCAGCAGCGACGGACAGGGTAATGAAAAACTGTTTTTT.

This chain joins TRBV7-2 and TRBJ1-1; D may be TRBD1 (6 bases). Germline V gene data show CDR1 as SGHTA and CDR2 as FQGNSA. The V gene lost 6 bases and the J gene lost 1 base, with 24 bases spanning the gap. This CDR3 spans 18 amino acids. CDR3 sequence: CASSSRELSGGQNTEAFF. CDR3 bases: TGTGCCAGCAGTTCACGGGAATTGAGTGGGGGGCAGAACACTGAAGCTTTCTTT.

This clonotype has only a few counts. The chain couples TRBV7-8 to TRBJ2-5; D call uncertain. V shed 5 bases and J shed 0 bases, with 10 bases lying between them. This CDR3 has 14 amino acids. Germline CDR1 reads SGHVS; CDR2 reads FQNEAQ. CDR3 loop: CASSVRTNQETQYF. CDR3 sequence (DNA): TGTGCCAGCAGCGTAAGGACCAACCAAGAGACCCAGTACTTC.

The chain links TRBV23-1 to TRBJ1-5, with D hard to call. TRBV23-1 falls under the ORF class, with uncertain function. Deletions cut 3 bases from V and 3 bases from J, with 15 bases between. The CDR3 consists of 16 residues. CDR3 region: CASSQGKGIPNQPQHF. As DNA, the CDR3 is TGCGCCAGCAGTCAGGGCAAGGGAATCCCCAATCAGCCCCAGCATTTT.

This chain links TRBV5-1 with TRBJ1-1; perhaps TRBD1 as D (6 bases). Trimming stripped 0 bases from V and 4 bases from J, with 10 bases between. The germline V gene encodes CDR1 SGHRS and CDR2 YFSETQ. The CDR3 consists of 14 residues. The CDR3 region has the DNA TGCGCCAGCAGCTTGGTCGGAGGGGGCACTGAAGCTTTCTTT. It translates to CASSLVGGGTEAFF.

This chain connects TRBV2 to TRBJ2-6; D remains ambiguous. The CDR3 has 16 residues. Germline CDR1 and CDR2: SNHLY and FYNNEI. V lost 2 bases to trimming and J lost 0 bases, with 8 bases between them. DNA for the CDR3: TGTGCCAGCAGTGAATTAAGGGTCTCTGGGGCCAACGTCCTGACTTTC. This sequence encodes CASSELRVSGANVLTF.

This sequence joins TRBV11-2 and TRBJ1-6; D uncertain. CDR3 length: 13 residues. The V gene's germline CDR1 is SGHAT and CDR2 FQNNGV. V shed 5 bases and J shed 10 bases, with 12 bases lying between them. Here the CDR3 DNA reads TGTGCCAGCAGCCCTGTGCGATCGTCACCCCTCCACTTT. Translating it yields CASSPVRSSPLHF.

Many counts were recorded for this clonotype. The rearrangement joins TRBV7-2 to TRBJ1-3; 7 nucleotides match TRBD1. Germline loops: CDR1 SGHTA, CDR2 FQGNSA. The CDR3 contains 15 residues. Trimming removed 4 bases from V and 0 bases from J; junction bases left unmatched: 3. CDR3 residues: CASSSSGGSGNTIYF. The CDR3 DNA follows: TGTGCCAGCAGCTCCTCAGGGGGCTCTGGAAACACCATATATTTT.

The gene calls are TRBV12-3 or TRBV12-4 and TRBJ2-1, with D maybe TRBD1 (6 bases). V lost 3 bases and J lost 6, with 15 bases in between. The length of the CDR3 is 15 residues. The CDR3 spells CASSLRAGVSNEQFF. The CDR3 nucleotides read TGTGCCAGCAGTTTGCGTGCAGGGGTGAGCAATGAGCAGTTCTTC.

This clonotype was detected only a few times. The rearrangement uses TRBV15 and TRBJ2-3, with 7 bases that match TRBD2. The CDR3 extends over 15 amino acids. The germline V gene encodes CDR1 LNHNV and CDR2 YYDKDF (reference sequence). V gave up 0 bases and J gave up 4 bases; unmatched junction bases: 4. The CDR3 DNA reads TGTGCCACCAGCAGAGATGTGGGAGGGGCAGATACGCAGTATTTT. Protein: CATSRDVGGADTQYF.

This clonotype has a handful of counts. The V gene is TRBV7-4, the J gene TRBJ1-6; a weak D match, TRBD1 (6 bases). The CDR3 is 13 residues long. V dropped 8 bases and J dropped 5 bases, with 10 bases sitting between them. CDR1 and CDR2 from the germline V gene are SGHVT and SQSDAQ. In nucleotides, the CDR3 is TGTGCCAGCCGGGGGCGAAATAATTCACCCCTCCACTTT. Its protein is CASRGRNNSPLHF.

This clonotype has a handful of counts. V and J are TRBV2 and TRBJ1-2, with D unclear. The CDR3 is 9 amino acids. With 7 bases removed from V and 6 bases from J, the gap between germline ends came to 3 bases. Germline V gene data show CDR1 as SNHLY and CDR2 as FYNNEI. In DNA form, the CDR3 reads TGTGCCAGCATTGATGGCTACACCTTC. This codes for CASIDGYTF.

This chain links TRBV14 with TRBJ2-3; 12 bases are shared with TRBD2. From germline, CDR1 is SGHDN and CDR2 FVKESK. With V trimmed by 4 bases and J by 9 bases, 8 bases remained unmatched. This CDR3 has 15 amino acids. CDR3 coding DNA: TGTGCCAGCAGCCTGCTAGCGGGGGGGCCGGTAACGCAGTATTTT. This sequence encodes CASSLLAGGPVTQYF.

CDR3 DNA: TGTGCCAGCAGCCGCGATGGGACAGGGGATGAAAAACTGTTTTTT. Residues: CASSRDGTGDEKLFF. The chain uses TRBV6-2 or TRBV6-3 and TRBJ1-4, with 10 bases aligning to TRBD1. The CDR3 is 15 amino acids. V lost 6 bases and J lost 6; bases outside the gene matches: 7. Germline V gene lookup returns CDR1 MNHEY and CDR2 SVGEGT.

This clonotype was seen ten or more times. V usage is TRBV7-6 and J usage is TRBJ1-2; D remains unclear. Trimming cost V 1 base and J 5 bases, with 17 bases left between them. The germline CDR1 and CDR2 sequences are SGHVS and FNYEAQ. This CDR3 spans 16 amino acids. Written as DNA, the CDR3 is TGTGCCAGCAGCTTAGACAGACGGGAAGCCTATTATGGCTACACCTTC. Translation gives CASSLDRREAYYGYTF.

On this clonotype: An end of the junction differs from the germline gene, which may be a read error. The chain links TRBV7-6 to TRBJ1-1, with D perhaps matching TRBD1 (5 bases). CDR1 is SGHVS and CDR2 is FNYEAQ in the germline V gene. The CDR3 consists of 15 residues. The CDR3 bases are TGTGCCAGCAGCCCTCGGGACTTCCAAGGCACTGAAGCTGTCTTT. Translated: CASSPRDFQGTEAVF.

This clonotype was detected only a few times. This chain uses TRBV7-9 with TRBJ1-1; D is undetermined. The CDR3 totals 12 residues. Trimming stripped 3 bases from V and 1 base from J, with 3 bases between. The germline V gene has CDR1 SEHNR and CDR2 FQNEAQ (reference sequence). The CDR3 DNA follows: TGTGCCAGCAGCTTTCCGAACACTGAAGCTTTCTTT. It specifies CASSFPNTEAFF. The whole variable domain, remainder taken from reference TRBV7-9 and TRBJ1-1, is DTGVSQNPRHKITKRGQNVTFRCDPISEHNRLYWYRQTLGQGPEFLTYFQNEAQLEKSRLLSDRFSAERPKGSFSTLEIQRTEQGDSAMYLCASSFPNTEAFFGQGTRLTVV.